This T cell receptor (beta chain) was recovered during a study of beta chain features in type 1 diabetes. General observations from the study: TCRB CDR3 length was moderately but significantly reduced in all four CD4+ subsets of Type 1 diabetes patients.

The CDR3 is 15 amino acids. V lost 2 bases, J lost 4 bases, and 4 bases stayed unmatched. Germline assignment: CDR1 PRHDT and CDR2 FYEKMQ (reference sequence). Points on this clone: Its specificity is not known.

Of the isolated RNA, all was reverse transcribed, and so the sequenced material was expressed TCRB transcripts. Clones were read by immunoSEQ multiplex PCR, and TCRdb kept only the in-frame ones, dropping some. The sample records 250,000 to 300,000 clones, approximately 25% being singletons. The clonotype comes from a woman aged 30 to 39 with type 1 diabetes. The V gene is TRBV13, the J gene TRBJ2-5; 10 bases fit TRBD2. Specimen: naive CD4+ T cells from blood. CDR3 DNA: TGTGCCAGCAGCTTACAAGCGGGAGGGGGAGAGACCCAGTACTTC. Protein product: CASSLQAGGGETQYF.